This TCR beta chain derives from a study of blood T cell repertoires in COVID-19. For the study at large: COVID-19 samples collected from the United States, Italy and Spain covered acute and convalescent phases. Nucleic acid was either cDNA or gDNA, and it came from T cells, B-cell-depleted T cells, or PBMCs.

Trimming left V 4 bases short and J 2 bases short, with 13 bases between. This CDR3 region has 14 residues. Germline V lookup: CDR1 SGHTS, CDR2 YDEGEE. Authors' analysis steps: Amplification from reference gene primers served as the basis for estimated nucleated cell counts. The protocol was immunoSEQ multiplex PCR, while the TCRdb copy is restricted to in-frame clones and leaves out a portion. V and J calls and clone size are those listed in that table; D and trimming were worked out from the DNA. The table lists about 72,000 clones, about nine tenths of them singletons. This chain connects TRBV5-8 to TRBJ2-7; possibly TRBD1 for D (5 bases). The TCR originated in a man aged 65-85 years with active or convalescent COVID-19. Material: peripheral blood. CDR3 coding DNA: TGTGCCAGCAGCCGGATCAGGGCTACCTACGAGCAGTACTTC. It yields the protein CASSRIRATYEQYF.